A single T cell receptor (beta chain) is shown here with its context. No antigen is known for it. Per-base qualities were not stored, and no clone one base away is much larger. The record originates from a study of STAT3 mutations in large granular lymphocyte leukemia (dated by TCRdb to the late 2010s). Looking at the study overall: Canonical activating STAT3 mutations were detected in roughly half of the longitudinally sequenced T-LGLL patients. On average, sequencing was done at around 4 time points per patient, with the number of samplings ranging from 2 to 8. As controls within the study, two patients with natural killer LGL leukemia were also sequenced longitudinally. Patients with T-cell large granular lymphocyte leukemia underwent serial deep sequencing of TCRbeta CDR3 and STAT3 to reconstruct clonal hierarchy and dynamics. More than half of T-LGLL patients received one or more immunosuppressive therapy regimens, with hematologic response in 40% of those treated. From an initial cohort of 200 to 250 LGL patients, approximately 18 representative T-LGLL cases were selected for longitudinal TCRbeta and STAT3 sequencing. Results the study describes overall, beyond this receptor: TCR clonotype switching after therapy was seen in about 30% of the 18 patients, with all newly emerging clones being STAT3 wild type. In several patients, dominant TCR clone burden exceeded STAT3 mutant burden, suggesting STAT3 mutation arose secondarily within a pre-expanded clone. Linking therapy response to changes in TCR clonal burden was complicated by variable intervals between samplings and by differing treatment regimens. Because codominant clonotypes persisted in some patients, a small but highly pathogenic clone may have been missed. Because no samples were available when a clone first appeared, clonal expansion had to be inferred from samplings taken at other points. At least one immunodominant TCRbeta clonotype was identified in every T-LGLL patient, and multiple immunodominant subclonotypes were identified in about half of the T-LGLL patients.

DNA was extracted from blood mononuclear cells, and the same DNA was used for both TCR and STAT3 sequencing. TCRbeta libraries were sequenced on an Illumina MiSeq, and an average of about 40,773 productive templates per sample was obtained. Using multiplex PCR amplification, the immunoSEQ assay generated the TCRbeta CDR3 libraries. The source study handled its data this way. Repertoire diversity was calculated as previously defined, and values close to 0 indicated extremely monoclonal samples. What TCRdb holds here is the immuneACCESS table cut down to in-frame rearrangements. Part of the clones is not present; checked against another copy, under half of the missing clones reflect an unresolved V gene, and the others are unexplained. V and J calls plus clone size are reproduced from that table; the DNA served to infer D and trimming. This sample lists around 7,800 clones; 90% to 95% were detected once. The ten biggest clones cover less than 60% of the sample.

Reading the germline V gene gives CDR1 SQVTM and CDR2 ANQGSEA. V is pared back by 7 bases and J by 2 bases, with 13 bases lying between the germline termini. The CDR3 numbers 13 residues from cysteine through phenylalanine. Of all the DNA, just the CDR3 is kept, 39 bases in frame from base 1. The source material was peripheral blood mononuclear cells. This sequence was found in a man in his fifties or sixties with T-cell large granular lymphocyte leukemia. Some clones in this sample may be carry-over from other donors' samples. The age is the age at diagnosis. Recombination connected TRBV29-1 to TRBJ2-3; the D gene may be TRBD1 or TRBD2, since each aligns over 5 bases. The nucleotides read TGCAGCGGGACCCCGGGACCCACAGATACGCAGTATTTT. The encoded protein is CSGTPGPTDTQYF.